Presented here are 30 T cell receptor beta chains from one specimen sequenced in a study of CD8 T cells in Susac syndrome. After extraction with the RNeasy kit, roughly 0.45 to 1 ug of the RNA was reverse transcribed using random hexamers. TCRdb independently ran MiXCR on the immunoSEQ multiplex PCR reads; one entry per CDR3 protein. The sample lists tens of thousands of distinct CDR3 sequences; 93% were seen once. Sequenced sample: CD4+ T cells from PBMCs. These receptors were taken from a human donor with Susac syndrome.

The rearrangement uses TRBV7-2 and TRBJ2-3; D may be TRBD2 (7 bases). Trimming took 5 bases from V and 4 from J, leaving 19 bases between them. CDR1 and CDR2 (germline): SGHTA, FQGNSA. The CDR3 totals 16 residues. The CDR3 bases are TGTGCCAGCAGCCCCCAGGTGGGGGGGCCCCCAGATACGCAGTATTTT. Protein: CASSPQVGGPPDTQYF.

This clonotype was found once. The chain combines TRBV10-3 with TRBJ2-5; TRBD2 is a possible D gene (5 bases). From germline, CDR1 is ENHRY and CDR2 SYGVKD. The CDR3 is 16 amino acids. V shed 2 bases and J shed 4 bases, with 17 bases lying between them. The CDR3 region is CAISEPDPGTRETQYF. The CDR3 DNA reads TGTGCCATCAGTGAGCCCGACCCGGGAACGAGAGAGACCCAGTACTTC.

The gene calls are TRBV6-6 and TRBJ2-5; D unclear. The CDR3 covers 11 residues. Trimming removed 1 base at V and 5 bases at J, with 2 bases between. Germline lookup yields CDR1 MNHNY and CDR2 SVGAGI (reference sequence). Written as DNA, the CDR3 is TGTGCCAGCAGTTACTTGGAGACCCAGTACTTC. It codes for CASSYLETQYF.

This clonotype showed up just once. The V call is TRBV20-1, the J call TRBJ2-5; D not resolved. Trimming took 6 bases from V and 2 from J, leaving 4 bases between them. CDR1 is DFQATT and CDR2 is SNEGSKA in the germline V gene (reference sequence). The CDR3 has 10 residues. CDR3 residues: CSAKQETQYF. CDR3 DNA: TGCAGTGCCAAGCAAGAGACCCAGTACTTC.

V gene TRBV7-9 combines with J gene TRBJ2-3, with D possibly being TRBD1 (6 bases). Germline CDR1 is SEHNR and CDR2 is FQNEAQ (reference sequence). With 4 bases removed from V and 8 bases from J, the gap between germline ends came to 13 bases. There are 13 residues in the CDR3. CDR3 region: CASSSQGRGTQYF. For the CDR3, the DNA is TGTGCCAGCAGCTCACAGGGTCGAGGTACGCAGTATTTT.

The table lists this clonotype with a few counts. This chain connects TRBV11-1 to TRBJ2-2; no reliable D call. Germline V gives CDR1 SGHAT, CDR2 FQDESV (reference sequence). The CDR3 has 12 amino acids. The germline V and J ends were trimmed by 5 bases and 3 bases, with 4 bases remaining between them. CDR3 nucleotides: TGTGCCAGCAGCCCGTACACCGGGGAGCTGTTTTTT. It codes for CASSPYTGELFF.

The chain recombines TRBV5-1 with TRBJ2-5; weak D call: TRBD1 (7 bases). Trimming cost V 2 bases and J 0 bases, with 11 bases left between them. The CDR3 is 15 residues long. Germline loops: CDR1 SGHRS, CDR2 YFSETQ. The CDR3 loop reads CASSFAGQYQETQYF. CDR3 nucleotide sequence: TGCGCCAGCAGCTTTGCGGGACAGTACCAAGAGACCCAGTACTTC.

The CDR3 reads CASSYISGGVAYEQYF. CDR3 sequence (DNA): TGTGCCAGCAGTTATATATCGGGAGGGGTCGCCTACGAGCAGTACTTC. This sequence joins TRBV6-2 or TRBV6-3 and TRBJ2-7; TRBD2 agrees at 8 bases. The CDR3 totals 16 residues. Trimming took 3 bases from V and 2 from J; bases not matched to a gene: 9. Germline CDR1 reads MNHEY; CDR2 reads SVGEGT.

The rearrangement uses TRBV7-9 and TRBJ1-1, with a tentative D call TRBD1 (5 bases). Trimming took off 2 bases at V and 6 bases at J, with 7 bases between the two ends. Germline loops: CDR1 SEHNR, CDR2 FQNEAQ (reference sequence). CDR3 size: 12 residues. The CDR3 DNA sequence: TGTGCCAGCAGCTTACAGGGCCCTGAAGCTTTCTTT. Translated, it gives CASSLQGPEAFF.

The V gene is TRBV6-2 or TRBV6-3, the J gene TRBJ2-3; maybe TRBD2 (5 bases). The ends were cut back, 10 bases at V and 2 bases at J, with 13 bases in the middle. CDR1 MNHEY and CDR2 SVGEGT come from the germline V gene. The CDR3 is 13 amino acids. The CDR3, as DNA: TGTGCCACCAGAGGGAGTATCACAGATACGCAGTATTTT. It is translated as CATRGSITDTQYF.

Only one count was recorded for this clonotype. The chain uses TRBV5-4 and TRBJ2-7, with 10 bases matching TRBD1. Trimming at V came to 1 base and at J to 6 bases, leaving 7 bases not matched to a gene. Germline assignment: CDR1 SGHNT and CDR2 YYREEE (reference sequence). This CDR3 spans 15 amino acids. The CDR3 DNA is TGTGCCAGCAGCTTGACGGGACAGGGGTCGGCCGAGCAGTACTTC. Translated: CASSLTGQGSAEQYF.

V gene TRBV6-6 combines with J gene TRBJ2-2; D uncertain. Trimming shortened V by 0 bases and J by 15 bases, and 14 bases separated the two germline ends. Germline CDR1 reads MNHNY; CDR2 reads SVGAGI (reference sequence). This CDR3 has 13 residues. The CDR3 region has the DNA TGTGCCAGCAGTTACTCGAGCAGCCACTGGGTGTTTTTT. Translated, it gives CASSYSSSHWVFF.

This chain uses TRBV24-1 with TRBJ2-7; D not certain. V lost 1 base and J 6 bases, leaving 3 bases between the germline ends. Germline V lookup: CDR1 KGHDR, CDR2 SFDVKD. CDR3 size: 11 residues. The CDR3 DNA is TGTGCCACCAGTGATTTCAGCGAGCAGTACTTC. Its translation is CATSDFSEQYF.

The gene calls are TRBV6-2 or TRBV6-3 and TRBJ2-5, with TRBD1 as a possible D gene (6 bases). V was trimmed by 2 bases and J by 0 bases, leaving 16 bases between them. In germline, CDR1 is MNHEY, CDR2 SVGEGT. This CDR3 is built from 17 residues. The CDR3 sequence is CASSYLRGQTYQETQYF. The CDR3, as DNA: TGTGCCAGCAGTTACCTTCGAGGACAGACGTACCAAGAGACCCAGTACTTC.

The rearrangement uses TRBV5-1 and TRBJ2-2; 7 nucleotides match TRBD2. CDR1 is SGHRS and CDR2 is YFSETQ in the germline V gene. The CDR3 is 14 residues long. V shed 4 bases, J shed 0 bases, and the junction held 0 bases outside the gene matches. As DNA, the CDR3 is TGCGCCAGCAGCGGACTAGCGAACACCGGGGAGCTGTTTTTT. This codes for CASSGLANTGELFF.

The CDR3 is CASSDGRDSSYEQYF. CDR3 in DNA: TGTGCCAGCAGTGACGGCAGGGACAGCTCCTACGAGCAGTACTTC. J is TRBJ2-7 and V is TRBV6-4; TRBD1 matches at 7 bases. Germline-derived CDR1 and CDR2 are MRHNA and SNTAGT. The CDR3 contains 15 residues. J lost 0 bases, V lost 2 bases, and 4 bases had no gene match.

The V call is TRBV11-2, the J call TRBJ2-3; TRBD2 might be the D (7 bases). This CDR3 has 15 amino acids. V was clipped by 5 bases and J by 4 bases, with 16 bases between them. Germline V gives CDR1 SGHAT, CDR2 FQNNGV. The CDR3 spells CASSRLGGGPDTQYF. For the CDR3, the DNA is TGTGCCAGCAGCCGCCTGGGCGGGGGCCCAGATACGCAGTATTTT.

This sequence joins TRBV20-1 and TRBJ1-1, with 8 bases lining up with TRBD1. The CDR3 runs to 12 residues. V shed 4 bases, J shed 5 bases, and the junction held 3 bases outside the gene matches. Germline CDR1 DFQATT, CDR2 SNEGSKA (reference sequence). The CDR3 loop is CSATGGGTEAFF. The DNA for the CDR3 is TGCAGTGCTACAGGGGGCGGGACTGAAGCTTTCTTT.

The sample holds a few counts of this clonotype. This chain connects TRBV7-2 to TRBJ1-1; 11 bases match TRBD1. V was clipped by 3 bases and J by 4 bases; unmatched bases: 1. CDR1 and CDR2 (germline): SGHTA, FQGNSA. This CDR3 is built from 14 residues. The chain's CDR3 is CASSFGTGGTEAFF. DNA for the CDR3: TGTGCCAGCAGCTTTGGGACAGGGGGCACTGAAGCTTTCTTT.

The chain is built from TRBV6-2 or TRBV6-3 and TRBJ2-1; 10 nucleotides line up with TRBD2. The CDR3 covers 17 residues. Germline V CDR1 and CDR2: MNHEY, SVGEGT. The J segment lost 10 bases and the V segment lost 2 bases, leaving 14 bases of the junction unmatched. The CDR3 loop is CASSYARLAGAPGEQFF. In DNA form, the CDR3 reads TGTGCCAGCAGTTACGCAAGACTAGCGGGTGCCCCAGGAGAGCAGTTCTTC.

The genes are TRBV5-1 and TRBJ2-1; D unresolved. V gave up 3 bases and J gave up 8 bases, with 9 bases separating them. Germline V lookup: CDR1 SGHRS, CDR2 YFSETQ. The CDR3 spans 12 residues. CDR3 nucleotides: TGCGCCAGCAGCTCCTTTTTGGATGAGCAGTTCTTC. It codes for CASSSFLDEQFF.

The V call is TRBV7-3, the J call TRBJ2-1; D remains unclear. From germline, CDR1 is SGHTA and CDR2 FQGTGA. The CDR3 is 10 residues long. The V and J ends lost 6 bases and 8 bases respectively, with 5 bases between them. CDR3 amino acids: CASRADEQFF. The CDR3 DNA follows: TGTGCCAGCAGGGCCGATGAGCAGTTCTTC.

This clonotype appeared once. The rearrangement uses TRBV9 and TRBJ2-5, with D perhaps being TRBD1 or TRBD2 (5 bases each). Looked up from germline, CDR1 is SGDLS and CDR2 is YYNGEE. V lost 4 bases and J 2 bases, leaving 12 bases between the germline ends. There are 14 residues in the CDR3. The CDR3 region has the DNA TGTGCCAGCAGCCCGGGACCTCTACAAGAGACCCAGTACTTC. Translating gives CASSPGPLQETQYF.

V usage is TRBV19 and J usage is TRBJ2-7, with D possibly being TRBD1 (6 bases). The CDR3 has 15 amino acids. Germline loops: CDR1 LNHDA, CDR2 SQIVND (reference sequence). V was shortened by 6 bases and J by 3 bases, with 18 bases between the two germline ends. The CDR3 is CASRPGVSYFYEQYF. The CDR3 DNA reads TGTGCCAGTAGGCCAGGGGTGAGTTACTTCTACGAGCAGTACTTC.

The V and J genes are TRBV20-1 and TRBJ2-2; 13 bases fit TRBD2. The V gene's germline CDR1 is DFQATT and CDR2 SNEGSKA (reference sequence). V trimming: 5 bases; J trimming: 6 bases; junction bases outside the gene matches: 6. The CDR3 spans 15 residues. CDR3 residues: CSAVGLAGAAGELFF. The CDR3 bases are TGCAGTGCTGTCGGACTAGCGGGAGCGGCCGGGGAGCTGTTTTTT.

This clonotype was seen a single time. This rearrangement joins TRBV6-5 to TRBJ1-6; D gene ambiguous. The V end was cut by 6 bases, the J end by 16 bases, with 16 bases between. Germline V lookup: CDR1 MNHEY, CDR2 SVGAGI. The CDR3 totals 12 residues. CDR3 protein: CASRSLDNFLHF. CDR3 sequence (DNA): TGTGCCAGCAGATCCCTAGACAACTTTCTCCACTTT.

The genes are TRBV7-2 and TRBJ1-4; TRBD1 might be the D (6 bases). The V end lost 3 bases, the J end lost 8 bases, and 13 bases lay between the germline ends. The germline V gene encodes CDR1 SGHTA and CDR2 FQGNSA. This CDR3 is 14 amino acids long. Written as DNA, the CDR3 is TGTGCCAGCAGCTTGGGACACGTTAGAGAAAAACTGTTTTTT. This codes for CASSLGHVREKLFF.

This chain connects TRBV30 to TRBJ2-7, with TRBD2 matching over 14 bases. Germline-derived CDR1 and CDR2 are GTSNPN and SVGIG (reference sequence). There are 16 residues in the CDR3. With V trimmed by 5 bases and J by 1 base, 7 bases remained unmatched. Here the CDR3 DNA reads TGTGCCTGGGGACTAGCGGGGGGATTGATTTCCTACGAGCAGTACTTC. It yields the protein CAWGLAGGLISYEQYF. Looking up the rest from reference TRBV30 and TRBJ2-7 gives the full variable domain: SQTIHQWPATLVQPVGSPLSLECTVEGTSNPNLYWYRQAAGRGLQLLFYSVGIGQISSEVPQNLSASRPQDRQFILSSKKLLLSDSGFYLCAWGLAGGLISYEQYFGPGTRLTVT.

The chain is built from TRBV6-2 or TRBV6-3 and TRBJ1-2; 8 nucleotides match TRBD1. Germline V CDR1 and CDR2: MNHEY, SVGEGT. Germline trimming cut 0 bases from V and 8 bases from J; bases unmatched to any gene: 5. The CDR3 has 14 amino acids. Written as DNA, the CDR3 is TGTGCCAGCAGTTACTCCGAACAGGGGGTCGGCTACACCTTC. This sequence encodes CASSYSEQGVGYTF.

V gene TRBV2 combines with J gene TRBJ2-5; perhaps TRBD2 as D (5 bases). Trimming took 6 bases from V and 7 from J, leaving 15 bases between them. This CDR3 region has 13 residues. The germline CDR1 and CDR2 sequences are SNHLY and FYNNEI. CDR3 region: CASRLEGKMTQYF. The DNA for the CDR3 is TGTGCCAGCAGATTAGAGGGCAAGATGACCCAGTACTTC.